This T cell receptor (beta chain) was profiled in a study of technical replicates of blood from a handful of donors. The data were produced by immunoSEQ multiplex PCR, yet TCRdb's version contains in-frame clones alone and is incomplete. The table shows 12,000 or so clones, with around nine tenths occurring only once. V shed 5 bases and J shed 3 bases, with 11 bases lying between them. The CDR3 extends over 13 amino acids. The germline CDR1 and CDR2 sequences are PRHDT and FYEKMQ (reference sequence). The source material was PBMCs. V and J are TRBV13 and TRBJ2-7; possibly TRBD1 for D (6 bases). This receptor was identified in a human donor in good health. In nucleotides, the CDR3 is TGTGCCAGCAGCCTCCCGGACAGCTACGAGCAGTACTTC. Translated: CASSLPDSYEQYF.